Listed here is a single T cell receptor beta chain. The data are from a study of T cell changes during pregnancy in multiple sclerosis. The germline V gene has CDR1 MNHEY and CDR2 SMNVEV (reference sequence). With 6 bases clipped from V and 4 bases from J, the junction kept 18 bases outside the gene matches. This CDR3 is 19 amino acids long. The assay was immunoSEQ multiplex PCR, and TCRdb's table has in-frame clones only and misses some. The sample holds approximately 63,000 clones, 91% seen once. Sequencing used peripheral blood, obtained in the third trimester of pregnancy. This chain links TRBV27 with TRBJ2-1; 10 bases map to TRBD1. The sequence was obtained from a female donor in good health, enrolled as a control in a pregnancy study. CDR3 sequence reads: CASRLFGTGVWGEYNEQFF. CDR3 DNA sequence: TGTGCCAGCAGACTATTCGGGACAGGGGTATGGGGAGAATACAATGAGCAGTTCTTC.